The 32 T cell receptor beta chains given below trace back to one sample, sequenced in a study of blood T cell repertoires in COVID-19. Measured with immunoSEQ multiplex PCR; TCRdb has only the in-frame clones, and not every one. This sample has about 14,000 clones, with roughly 89% found just once. The specimen sequenced was peripheral blood. Every receptor here comes from a man aged 45-60 years with active COVID-19.

The J gene is TRBJ2-3, the V gene TRBV10-2, with 8 bases that match TRBD1. V lost 3 bases to trimming and J lost 5 bases; unmatched junction nucleotides: 7. This CDR3 spans 15 amino acids. Per the germline V gene, CDR1 is WSHSY and CDR2 is SAAADI. CDR3 amino acids: CASSEGQGAIDTQYF. The CDR3, as DNA: TGCGCCAGCAGTGAAGGGCAGGGGGCGATAGATACGCAGTATTTT.

V is TRBV18 and J is TRBJ2-1; 8 bases align to TRBD1. V dropped 11 bases and J dropped 9; count of bases not matched to a gene: 9. Looked up from germline, CDR1 is KGHSH and CDR2 is LQKENI. The CDR3 is made up of 12 amino acids. The CDR3 sequence: CALGTGGGEQFF. In nucleotides, the CDR3 is TGTGCCCTGGGGACAGGTGGCGGTGAGCAGTTCTTC. Full variable domain (rest looked up from reference TRBV18 and TRBJ2-1): NAGVMQNPRHLVRRRGQEARLRCSPMKGHSHVYWYRQLPEEGLKFMVYLQKENIIDESGMPKERFSAEFPKEGPSILRIQQVVRGDSAAYFCALGTGGGEQFFGPGTRLTVL.

The V gene is TRBV5-1, the J gene TRBJ2-7, with 16 bases lining up with TRBD2. CDR1 SGHRS and CDR2 YFSETQ come from the germline V gene. V lost 0 bases to trimming and J lost 4 bases; unmatched junction nucleotides: 7. The CDR3 is 18 amino acids. The CDR3 DNA reads as TGCGCCAGCAGCTTGGCCGGGACTAGCGGGAGGGCCACTTACGAGCAGTACTTC. Its translation is CASSLAGTSGRATYEQYF.

As for this clone: This may be a read error, as it is one base from a much larger clone. Additional DNA sequences in this sample encode the identical CDR3. The chain employs TRBV2 and TRBJ2-7, with 9 bases matching TRBD1. This CDR3 comprises 15 residues. The germline V gene has CDR1 SNHLY and CDR2 FYNNEI. The CDR3 bases are TGTGCCAGCAGTGGGAGACAGGGGGAAAGCTACGAACAGTACTTC. Translation gives CASSGRQGESYEQYF. The variable domain in full, with the rest retrieved from reference TRBV2 and TRBJ2-7, is EPEVTQTPSHQVTQMGQEVILRCVPISNHLYFYWYRQILGQKVEFLVSFYNNEISEKSEIFDDQFSVERPDGSNFTLKIRSTKLEDSAMYFCASSGRQGESYEQYFGPGTRLTVT.

This clone came up once. The chain is built from TRBV3-1 (or the pseudogene TRBV3-2) and TRBJ1-3; D is ambiguous. The CDR3 consists of 15 residues. Per the germline V gene, CDR1 is LGHDT and CDR2 is YNNKEL (reference sequence). Trimming took off 4 bases at V and 2 bases at J, with 12 bases between the two ends. CDR3 amino acids: CASSPDIQAGNTIYF. For the CDR3, the DNA is TGTGCCAGCAGCCCCGACATTCAGGCTGGAAACACCATATATTTT.

The gene calls are TRBV19 and TRBJ1-2, with D uncertain. The V and J ends lost 3 bases and 3 bases respectively, with 11 bases between them. The CDR3 runs to 14 residues. Germline V gene lookup returns CDR1 LNHDA and CDR2 SQIVND (reference sequence). The CDR3 is CASSIPGDHYGYTF. The CDR3 DNA follows: TGTGCCAGTAGTATCCCGGGAGACCACTATGGCTACACCTTC.

This chain uses TRBV7-9 with TRBJ1-4; D is possibly TRBD1 (6 bases). V was shortened by 2 bases and J by 8 bases, with 15 bases between the two germline ends. The CDR3 runs to 15 residues. The germline gives CDR1 SEHNR, CDR2 FQNEAQ (reference sequence). CDR3 in DNA: TGTGCCAGCAGCTTAATAGGAGACAGGACGGAAAAACTGTTTTTT. Its translation is CASSLIGDRTEKLFF.

The chain is built from TRBV28 and TRBJ2-7; 7 bases agree with TRBD1. The V gene's germline CDR1 is MDHEN and CDR2 SYDVKM. J lost 3 bases, V lost 6 bases, and 5 bases had no gene match. The length of the CDR3 is 13 residues. CDR3 DNA: TGTGCCAGCAGCGACAGGGTAGGCTACGAGCAGTACTTC. Translated: CASSDRVGYEQYF.

This rearrangement joins TRBV10-1 to TRBJ2-2; 8 positions agree with TRBD2. The CDR3 has 15 amino acids. Germline V gene data show CDR1 as WNHNN and CDR2 as SYGVQD (reference sequence). Trimming removed 5 bases from V and 4 bases from J; junction bases left unmatched: 6. The CDR3, as DNA: TGCGCCAGCAGTACGGGAGGGCCAGGCACCGGGGAGCTGTTTTTT. This encodes CASSTGGPGTGELFF.

The rearrangement uses TRBV2 and TRBJ2-1; 8 bases are shared with TRBD2. The ends lost 5 bases at V and 6 bases at J; junction bases unmatched: 15. Germline V gene sequence: CDR1 SNHLY, CDR2 FYNNEI. This CDR3 region has 17 residues. CDR3 in amino acids: CASSSVGREGGGNEQFF. CDR3 bases: TGTGCCAGCAGTTCGGTCGGCCGGGAGGGGGGCGGCAATGAGCAGTTCTTC.

The gene calls are TRBV6-5 and TRBJ2-1, with 10 bases matching TRBD2. V lost 5 bases, J lost 4 bases, and 5 bases stayed unmatched. CDR1 is MNHEY, CDR2 SVGAGI, per germline. The CDR3 has 15 residues. In nucleotides, the CDR3 is TGTGCCAGCAGTCCCGGACTAGCGGTTTACAATGAGCAGTTCTTC. Translation: CASSPGLAVYNEQFF.

The gene calls are TRBV27 and TRBJ2-2; a weak D match, TRBD2 (5 bases). V was pared by 3 bases and J by 4 bases, with 9 bases between. The CDR3 extends over 14 amino acids. The germline gives CDR1 MNHEY, CDR2 SMNVEV (reference sequence). The CDR3 region is CASSFGGGTGELFF. The CDR3 DNA follows: TGTGCCAGCAGTTTTGGTGGAGGCACCGGGGAGCTGTTTTTT.

This rearrangement joins TRBV6-1 to TRBJ2-1; 7 nucleotides align to TRBD2. There are 18 residues in the CDR3. CDR1 and CDR2 from the germline V gene are MNHNS and SASEGT. Trimming removed 1 base from V and 2 bases from J; junction bases left unmatched: 11. The DNA of the CDR3 is TGTGCCAGCAGTGAAGGGGACTACGACCTAATCCCCTACAATGAGCAGTTCTTC. It translates to CASSEGDYDLIPYNEQFF.

The V and J genes are TRBV3-1 (or the pseudogene TRBV3-2) and TRBJ1-6; weak D call: TRBD1 (6 bases). This CDR3 region has 15 residues. Trimming left V 4 bases short and J 6 bases short, with 13 bases between. CDR1 is LGHDT, CDR2 YNNKEL, per germline (reference sequence). The CDR3 is CASSLGGGRNSPLHF. DNA of the CDR3: TGTGCCAGCAGCCTCGGGGGGGGGCGTAATTCACCCCTCCACTTT.

This chain connects TRBV11-3 to TRBJ1-1; D is uncertain. V was clipped by 2 bases and J by 5 bases, with 9 bases between them. CDR1 is SGHNT, CDR2 YENEEA, per germline. CDR3 size: 13 residues. In nucleotides, the CDR3 is TGTGCCAGCAGCTTATCTCCCGGGACTGAAGCTTTCTTT. Protein sequence: CASSLSPGTEAFF.

The chain joins TRBV7-3 to TRBJ2-1; the match to TRBD2 covers 8 bases. This CDR3 spans 15 amino acids. V shed 5 bases and J 7 bases; nucleotides not matched to a gene: 10. The V gene's germline CDR1 is SGHTA and CDR2 FQGTGA. The CDR3 nucleotides are TGTGCCAGCAGCCCACTCGCGGGAGGTTGGAATGAGCAGTTCTTC. Its translation is CASSPLAGGWNEQFF.

The chain combines TRBV10-3 with TRBJ2-3; 7 bases are a match to TRBD2. V trimming: 4 bases; J trimming: 0 bases; junction bases outside the gene matches: 10. CDR1 is ENHRY, CDR2 SYGVKD, per germline. The CDR3 is 17 residues long. In DNA form, the CDR3 reads TGTGCCATCAGTGGGGACGCACTAGCGAGGAGCACAGATACGCAGTATTTT. It specifies CAISGDALARSTDTQYF.

This sequence joins TRBV6-5 and TRBJ2-5; 9 nucleotides line up with TRBD1. Germline CDR1 is MNHEY and CDR2 is SVGAGI. The length of the CDR3 is 15 residues. V dropped 0 bases and J dropped 5; count of bases not matched to a gene: 4. The CDR3 nucleotides are TGTGCCAGCAGTTACTCAACAGGGGGCATGGAGACCCAGTACTTC. It encodes CASSYSTGGMETQYF.

This clone was counted a few times. The chain recombines TRBV7-9 with TRBJ1-3, with D perhaps TRBD1 (6 bases). CDR1 is SEHNR and CDR2 is FQNEAQ in the germline V gene (reference sequence). V lost 2 bases and J lost 4, with 15 bases in between. The CDR3 totals 16 residues. This CDR3 reads CASSLPLDRKGNTIYF. In DNA, the CDR3 is TGTGCCAGCAGCTTACCCCTCGACAGGAAAGGAAACACCATATATTTT.

The chain couples TRBV4-1 to TRBJ2-2; tentatively, D is TRBD2 (6 bases). The V gene's germline CDR1 is MGHRA and CDR2 YSYEKL. The CDR3 sequence is 16 residues long. The V end was cut by 5 bases, the J end by 1 base, with 14 bases between. CDR3 DNA sequence: TGCGCCAGCAGCGCCTCTGCGGGGAGGAACACCGGGGAGCTGTTTTTT. It translates to CASSASAGRNTGELFF.

Here the CDR3 DNA reads TGCGCCAGCAGCGCTGAGACTCGACTGCTCGATGGGGAGACCCAGTACTTC. It codes for CASSAETRLLDGETQYF. This chain uses TRBV5-1 with TRBJ2-5; unclear D gene. CDR1 and CDR2 (germline): SGHRS, YFSETQ. This CDR3 comprises 17 residues. The ends were cut back, 4 bases at V and 5 bases at J, with 24 bases in the middle.

The chain joins TRBV5-1 to TRBJ2-1, with 16 bases fitting TRBD2. This CDR3 spans 17 amino acids. Germline-derived CDR1 and CDR2 are SGHRS and YFSETQ. The trim removed 0 bases at V and 7 bases at J, leaving 4 bases unmatched. CDR3 in DNA: TGCGCCAGCAGCTTGGCCGGGACTAGCGGGAGGGTGAATGAGCAGTTCTTC. Its translation: CASSLAGTSGRVNEQFF.

This sequence joins TRBV4-1 and TRBJ2-7; TRBD2 aligns across 8 bases. The V and J ends lost 4 bases and 7 bases, in that order; junction bases with no gene match: 12. From germline, CDR1 is MGHRA and CDR2 YSYEKL. The CDR3 contains 15 residues. The CDR3 protein is CASSPTLAGSREQYF. The CDR3 DNA sequence: TGCGCCAGCAGCCCGACCTTAGCGGGATCGCGGGAGCAGTACTTC.

The V gene is TRBV7-3, the J gene TRBJ2-5; 10 bases align to TRBD2. The CDR3 sequence is 15 residues long. Unmatched junction bases numbered 8, after V lost 5 bases and J lost 5 bases. From germline, CDR1 is SGHTA and CDR2 FQGTGA. CDR3 nucleotide sequence: TGTGCCAGCAGCATTAGCGGGAGGCAGGGTGAGACCCAGTACTTC. It specifies CASSISGRQGETQYF.

The chain combines TRBV28 with TRBJ2-1; TRBD2 might be the D (5 bases). Germline CDR1 and CDR2: MDHEN and SYDVKM. This CDR3 has 13 residues. The V end was cut by 8 bases, the J end by 8 bases, with 16 bases between. The CDR3 DNA follows: TGTGCCAGCCCCCGATCCGGGAAGCATGAGCAGTTCTTC. It is translated as CASPRSGKHEQFF.

This rearrangement joins TRBV12-3 or TRBV12-4 to TRBJ2-7; TRBD2 is a possible D gene (5 bases). V gave up 5 bases and J gave up 3 bases, with 11 bases separating them. The CDR3 runs 13 residues. The CDR3 nucleotides are TGTGCCAGCAGTCTAGAGGGAGTCTACGAGCAGTACTTC. Translation: CASSLEGVYEQYF.

V usage is TRBV7-3 and J usage is TRBJ1-5; maybe TRBD1 (6 bases). The CDR3 is made up of 15 amino acids. The germline V gene has CDR1 SGHTA and CDR2 FQGTGA. V lost 2 bases and J 8 bases, leaving 16 bases between the germline ends. Written as DNA, the CDR3 is TGTGCCAGCAGCTTAGAAGGGCAGGGGAGAAAGCCCCAGCATTTT. Translation: CASSLEGQGRKPQHF.

The rearrangement uses TRBV6-4 and TRBJ2-1, with 10 bases identical to TRBD2. Trimming cost V 3 bases and J 7 bases; bases outside gene matches: 3. The CDR3 covers 14 residues. Germline V gene data show CDR1 as MRHNA and CDR2 as SNTAGT. CDR3 in amino acids: CASSETSGENEQFF. DNA of the CDR3: TGTGCCAGCAGTGAAACTAGCGGGGAGAATGAGCAGTTCTTC.

This clone occurred once. The rearrangement joins TRBV5-1 to TRBJ2-1; TRBD1 matches 8 bases. This CDR3 region has 15 residues. The germline V gene has CDR1 SGHRS and CDR2 YFSETQ. J was trimmed by 4 bases and V by 5 bases; bases with no gene match: 8. The CDR3 bases are TGCGCCAGCAGATCCGGACAGGGTGAATACAATGAGCAGTTCTTC. Its translation: CASRSGQGEYNEQFF.

This clone came up a few times. The chain is built from TRBV28 and TRBJ1-5, with TRBD1 identical over 9 bases. J was trimmed by 3 bases and V by 6 bases; bases with no gene match: 6. The germline CDR1 and CDR2 sequences are MDHEN and SYDVKM. The CDR3 is 15 residues long. CDR3 coding DNA: TGTGCCAGCAGCCAAACAGGGGGCAACAATCAGCCCCAGCATTTT. It yields the protein CASSQTGGNNQPQHF.

The chain couples TRBV21-1 to TRBJ1-2; TRBD1 reflects the table's D call only, with no check against the DNA. TRBV21-1 is a known pseudogene. CDR3 length equals 16 residues. The CDR3 nucleotides read TGTGCCAGCAGCTCCTGGACAGGGCCCCATAACTATGGCTACACCTTC. Its translation: CASSSWTGPHNYGYTF.

The DNA of the CDR3 is TGTGCCAGCAGCCCTACTAGCGGGAGGATCCCCGGGGAGCTGTTTTTT. Protein sequence: CASSPTSGRIPGELFF. The V gene is TRBV14, the J gene TRBJ2-2, with 12 bases fitting TRBD2. V trimming: 4 bases; J trimming: 6 bases; junction bases outside the gene matches: 6. This CDR3 contains 16 residues. CDR1 and CDR2 from the germline V gene are SGHDN and FVKESK.